Listed here are 20 T cell receptor beta chains from one sample, sequenced in a study of shared clonotypes between healthy human individuals. Repertoires were generated with immunoSEQ multiplex PCR, while TCRdb's copy carries only in-frame clones and drops some. Of 1.5 million to 1.9 million clones in the sample, around 98% were seen once. The sample consisted of naive CD4+ T cells sorted from blood. Stated subset: CD45RA+ positively selected. The receptors were gathered from a young man in good health.

The chain has TRBV18 and TRBJ1-5, with 8 nucleotides matching TRBD1. Germline CDR1 is KGHSH and CDR2 is LQKENI. This CDR3 spans 15 amino acids. Germline trimming cut 1 base from V and 6 bases from J; bases unmatched to any gene: 5. DNA for the CDR3: TGTGCCAGCTCACCACGACAGGGGTATTTTCAGCCCCAGCATTTT. This encodes CASSPRQGYFQPQHF.

The CDR3 region is CASSLGGGTPVKANVLTF. DNA of the CDR3: TGTGCCAGCAGCCTAGGGGGCGGGACACCGGTAAAAGCCAACGTCCTGACTTTC. The chain uses TRBV7-2 and TRBJ2-6; weak D call: TRBD1 (7 bases). CDR1 and CDR2 from the germline V gene are SGHTA and FQGNSA. The V gene lost 5 bases and the J gene lost 7 bases, with 24 bases spanning the gap. This CDR3 has 18 residues.

In regard to this clone: In the same sample, other DNA sequences code for this CDR3. This sequence joins TRBV4-3 and TRBJ2-7; D remains unclear. The CDR3 is 13 residues long. Germline V gene data show CDR1 as LGHNA and CDR2 as YSLEER. Deletions cut 0 bases from V and 2 bases from J, with 5 bases between. In nucleotides, the CDR3 is TGCGCCAGCAGCCAAGAGCGAACCTACGAGCAGTACTTC. Residues: CASSQERTYEQYF.

The V and J genes are TRBV5-1 and TRBJ2-2; D uncertain. This CDR3 has 14 residues. The ends were cut back, 1 base at V and 4 bases at J, with 8 bases in the middle. Germline V lookup: CDR1 SGHRS, CDR2 YFSETQ. The CDR3 region is CASSLLRITGELFF. CDR3 nucleotides: TGCGCCAGCAGCTTGCTGCGGATCACCGGGGAGCTGTTTTTT.

The chain joins TRBV30 to TRBJ2-7; maybe TRBD1 (6 bases). The CDR3 sequence is 14 residues long. V lost 5 bases and J 4 bases, leaving 18 bases between the germline ends. The germline gives CDR1 GTSNPN, CDR2 SVGIG (reference sequence). CDR3 sequence (DNA): TGTGCCTGGGACCGGGACACCCGAAGGTACGAGCAGTACTTC. Its protein is CAWDRDTRRYEQYF.

This chain uses TRBV30 with TRBJ1-3, with TRBD1 as a possible D gene (5 bases). Germline V gene lookup returns CDR1 GTSNPN and CDR2 SVGIG (reference sequence). V was shortened by 0 bases and J by 1 base, with 10 bases between the two germline ends. The CDR3 is 15 residues long. The CDR3 sequence is CAWSVKAGSGNTIYF. Written as DNA, the CDR3 is TGTGCCTGGAGTGTAAAGGCAGGGTCTGGAAACACCATATATTTT.

This clone was recorded once. At one boundary the junction diverges from the germline segment, which might be a read error. The V and J genes are TRBV5-1 and TRBJ2-1; no firm D call. The length of the CDR3 is 11 residues. From germline, CDR1 is SGHRS and CDR2 YFSETQ. The CDR3 here is CASSFPGKWVF. CDR3 DNA: TGCGCCAGCAGCTTTCCTGGGAAATGGGTCTTC. Based on the CDR3 plus reference TRBV5-1 and TRBJ2-1, the full variable domain is KAGVTQTPRYLIKTRGQQVTLSCSPISGHRSVSWYQQTPGQGLQFLFEYFSETQRNKGNFPGRFSGRQFSNSRSEMNVSTLELGDSALYLCASSFPGKWVFGPGTRLTVL.

CDR3 in amino acids: CASSLLAGGQGTGNEQYF. The CDR3 region has the DNA TGCGCCAGCAGCTTGCTGGCTGGGGGACAGGGCACTGGTAACGAGCAGTACTTC. The chain joins TRBV5-1 to TRBJ2-7; 9 nucleotides align to TRBD1. The trim removed 1 base at V and 5 bases at J, leaving 16 bases unmatched. This CDR3 is 18 amino acids long. Germline V gene data show CDR1 as SGHRS and CDR2 as YFSETQ.

The gene calls are TRBV11-2 and TRBJ2-1, with 7 bases identical to TRBD1. J lost 3 bases, V lost 3 bases, and 2 bases had no gene match. The CDR3 runs 14 residues. Germline CDR1 reads SGHAT; CDR2 reads FQNNGV. CDR3 nucleotide sequence: TGTGCCAGCAGCTTCGACAGGGACTACAATGAGCAGTTCTTC. Residues: CASSFDRDYNEQFF.

The chain links TRBV7-3 to TRBJ1-1; D ambiguous. The CDR3 has 13 amino acids. Trimming shortened V by 5 bases and J by 4 bases, and 11 bases separated the two germline ends. CDR1 and CDR2 (germline): SGHTA, FQGTGA. DNA for the CDR3: TGTGCCAGCAGCCCACGACGCGGCACTGAAGCTTTCTTT. It is translated as CASSPRRGTEAFF.

The rearrangement joins TRBV7-8 to TRBJ1-2, with 8 bases aligning to TRBD1. This CDR3 contains 16 residues. The junction had 12 bases not matched to a gene; V was cut back by 5 bases and J by 4 bases. The germline CDR1 and CDR2 sequences are SGHVS and FQNEAQ. The CDR3, as DNA: TGTGCCAGCAGCAAACAAGTTTCCGGGACAGGCTATGGCTACACCTTC. Translation: CASSKQVSGTGYGYTF.

This sequence joins TRBV7-2 and TRBJ1-1; 7 bases agree with TRBD1. Germline CDR1 and CDR2: SGHTA and FQGNSA. Trimming at V came to 5 bases and at J to 2 bases, leaving 8 bases not matched to a gene. The CDR3 spans 15 residues. The DNA for the CDR3 is TGTGCCAGCAGCCTGACCGGGACAGCTAACACTGAAGCTTTCTTT. Encoded protein: CASSLTGTANTEAFF.

The chain combines TRBV7-3 with TRBJ2-1, with 7 bases identical to TRBD1. The J segment lost 2 bases and the V segment lost 2 bases, leaving 0 bases of the junction unmatched. This CDR3 is built from 14 residues. The germline V gene has CDR1 SGHTA and CDR2 FQGTGA. The CDR3 bases are TGTGCCAGCAGCTTAGGGACAGCCTACAATGAGCAGTTCTTC. It specifies CASSLGTAYNEQFF.

V is TRBV28 and J is TRBJ1-2; D call uncertain. V lost 6 bases and J lost 5, with 13 bases in between. Germline V gene lookup returns CDR1 MDHEN and CDR2 SYDVKM. This CDR3 region has 13 residues. CDR3 bases: TGTGCCAGCAGCCCCGGGGTGCAGTATGGCTACACCTTC. Translated, it gives CASSPGVQYGYTF.

This clone was detected once. This chain connects TRBV27 to TRBJ2-7; 7 nucleotides match TRBD1. After removal of 2 bases from V and 9 bases from J, the junction contained 10 bases not matched to a gene. Germline lookup yields CDR1 MNHEY and CDR2 SMNVEV (reference sequence). This CDR3 is 14 amino acids long. The CDR3 DNA follows: TGTGCCAGCAGTTTAAAGGGGGCAGGGGGATTGCAGTACTTC. It encodes CASSLKGAGGLQYF.

This rearrangement joins TRBV15 to TRBJ1-1; D is possibly TRBD1 (5 bases). The V end lost 0 bases, the J end lost 4 bases, and 18 bases lay between the germline ends. Germline CDR1 LNHNV, CDR2 YYDKDF (reference sequence). There are 17 residues in the CDR3. CDR3 DNA: TGTGCCACCAGCAGAGATCCGATGGGGGTCAAGGCCACTGAAGCTTTCTTT. It is translated as CATSRDPMGVKATEAFF.

This clone appeared once. The rearrangement joins TRBV5-1 to TRBJ2-2; weak D call: TRBD2 (5 bases). Germline V gives CDR1 SGHRS, CDR2 YFSETQ. CDR3 length: 14 amino acids. Trimming took off 4 bases at V and 8 bases at J, with 15 bases between the two ends. CDR3 in DNA: TGCGCCAGCAGCACTACCGGGGAGTCTGGGGAGCTGTTTTTT. It specifies CASSTTGESGELFF.

This clone was found once. This chain connects TRBV7-2 to TRBJ1-2, with D tentatively TRBD1 (5 bases). Trimming took 5 bases from V and 10 from J, leaving 14 bases between them. The CDR3 is 12 residues long. Germline loops: CDR1 SGHTA, CDR2 FQGNSA. The CDR3 here is CASSLQGLSYTF. The CDR3, as DNA: TGTGCCAGCAGCCTCCAGGGCCTTTCCTACACCTTC.

This chain uses TRBV27 with TRBJ2-1; D possibly uses TRBD1 or TRBD2 (5 bases each). Looked up from germline, CDR1 is MNHEY and CDR2 is SMNVEV (reference sequence). The CDR3 is 16 residues long. V was pared by 4 bases and J by 6 bases, with 19 bases between. Here the CDR3 DNA reads TGTGCCAGCAGTTGGGATACTAGGGGTCTTTTCAATGAGCAGTTCTTC. It encodes CASSWDTRGLFNEQFF.

The chain carries TRBV7-8 and TRBJ2-1, with 11 positions matching TRBD2. This CDR3 comprises 21 residues. CDR1 is SGHVS, CDR2 FQNEAQ, per germline. With 5 bases clipped from V and 3 bases from J, the junction kept 21 bases outside the gene matches. DNA for the CDR3: TGTGCCAGCAGCATTATCACCCTAGCGGGAGGTTCCCCGGACCACTACAATGAGCAGTTCTTC. Encoded protein: CASSIITLAGGSPDHYNEQFF.